The T cell receptor beta chain under discussion was sequenced for a study of control samples from healthy donors and cancer patients. Germline V gene lookup returns CDR1 SNHLY and CDR2 FYNNEI. The ends were cut back, 8 bases at V and 1 base at J, with 11 bases in the middle. The CDR3 contains 13 residues. Data came from immunoSEQ multiplex PCR; TCRdb stores just in-frame clones and leaves some out. The sample lists more than 150,000 clones, 90% to 95% occurring once. Input material: blood. This TCR was sampled from a woman in her thirties in good health. V is TRBV2 and J is TRBJ1-1, with a tentative D call TRBD1 (5 bases). The CDR3 spells CASGWGRNTEAFF. The CDR3 DNA sequence: TGTGCCAGCGGGTGGGGGAGGAACACTGAAGCTTTCTTT.